This T cell receptor (beta chain) was sequenced during a study of blood T cell repertoires in COVID-19. About the study: Sites in the United States, Italy and Spain provided acute and convalescent COVID-19 samples. T cells, B-cell-depleted T cells, or PBMCs supplied cDNA or gDNA.

In the original processing: Researchers report that nucleated cell counts were estimated from reference gene primer amplification. TCRdb's copy holds only in-frame clones and misses some; the assay was immunoSEQ multiplex PCR. V and J calls and clone size follow that table, whereas D and trimming were derived from the DNA. The sample holds 88,000 or so clones, about 85% seen once. The CDR3 is 15 residues long. The V gene's germline CDR1 is SGHRS and CDR2 YFSETQ. The junction had 6 bases not matched to a gene; V was cut back by 3 bases and J by 5 bases. The chain has TRBV5-1 and TRBJ2-5; TRBD2 matches 11 bases. Sample: peripheral blood. The receptor was isolated from a man in his 60s with acute or convalescent COVID-19. For the CDR3, the DNA is TGCGCCAGCAGCTACTTAGCGGGAGGGTTGGAGACCCAGTACTTC. It yields the protein CASSYLAGGLETQYF.